Shown below are 19 T cell receptor beta chains from a single sample sequenced in a study of blood T cell repertoires in COVID-19. TCRdb's table, derived via immunoSEQ multiplex PCR, lists solely in-frame clones and lacks some. Of fewer than 400,000 clones in the sample, about nine tenths were seen once. The specimen was PBMCs or T cells enriched from blood (not recorded which). The receptors come from a woman in her twenties or thirties who had recovered from COVID-19.

The chain links TRBV5-4 to TRBJ2-2, with no clear D. Germline loops: CDR1 SGHNT, CDR2 YYREEE (reference sequence). The CDR3 loop spans 13 amino acids. V gave up 0 bases and J gave up 5 bases, with 5 bases separating them. The DNA for the CDR3 is TGTGCCAGCAGCTTGGACGGGACCGGGGAGCTGTTTTTT. Residues: CASSLDGTGELFF.

J is TRBJ2-1 and V is TRBV5-1; tentative D call: TRBD1 (5 bases). Trimming pared 0 bases from V and 2 bases from J, leaving 12 bases between. CDR3 length: 16 amino acids. CDR1 is SGHRS, CDR2 YFSETQ, per germline. Here the CDR3 reads CASSLEKSGPYNEQFF. The CDR3 region has the DNA TGCGCCAGCAGCTTGGAGAAGTCAGGGCCCTACAATGAGCAGTTCTTC.

The V gene is TRBV6-5, the J gene TRBJ1-4; D unresolved. CDR3 size: 15 residues. Germline-derived CDR1 and CDR2 are MNHEY and SVGAGI. The germline V and J ends were trimmed by 2 bases and 8 bases, with 15 bases remaining between them. CDR3 nucleotide sequence: TGTGCCAGCAGTTACGACAAAGGGTCGGGGGAAAAACTGTTTTTT. It translates to CASSYDKGSGEKLFF.

The chain recombines TRBV6-5 with TRBJ1-1; 7 nucleotides line up with TRBD1. Germline V gene data show CDR1 as MNHEY and CDR2 as SVGAGI. V shed 7 bases, J shed 5 bases, and the junction held 10 bases outside the gene matches. CDR3 length: 14 residues. The CDR3 DNA reads TGTGCCAGCATACTCCGACAGGGTGGGACTGAAGCTTTCTTT. Protein sequence: CASILRQGGTEAFF.

CDR3 bases: TGCGCCAGCAGCCAAGGGTTCACAGGGGGCTGGACAGATACGCAGTATTTT. Protein product: CASSQGFTGGWTDTQYF. The chain uses TRBV4-3 and TRBJ2-3, with 9 positions matching TRBD1. Germline V lookup: CDR1 LGHNA, CDR2 YSLEER. The CDR3 has 17 residues. With 1 base clipped from V and 3 bases from J, the junction kept 8 bases outside the gene matches.

This clone appeared once. V gene TRBV5-1 combines with J gene TRBJ2-6; D remains ambiguous. This CDR3 has 16 residues. Germline loops: CDR1 SGHRS, CDR2 YFSETQ. V shed 0 bases and J shed 2 bases, with 9 bases lying between them. The CDR3 reads CASSLDGRAGANVLTF. In DNA, the CDR3 is TGCGCCAGCAGCTTGGATGGCCGGGCTGGGGCCAACGTCCTGACTTTC.

The chain links TRBV10-3 to TRBJ1-4; 8 bases line up with TRBD1. The germline V gene has CDR1 ENHRY and CDR2 SYGVKD. Trimming removed 8 bases from V and 8 bases from J; junction bases left unmatched: 4. The CDR3 covers 12 residues. This chain's CDR3 is CAISDREEKLFF. The CDR3 region has the DNA TGTGCCATCTCGGACAGGGAGGAAAAACTGTTTTTT.

The chain is built from TRBV28 and TRBJ1-1; D uncertain. Germline lookup yields CDR1 MDHEN and CDR2 SYDVKM. This CDR3 is 12 amino acids long. V was cut by 8 bases and J by 3 bases, with 10 bases left in between. The CDR3: CASVGRDTEAFF. The DNA for the CDR3 is TGTGCCAGCGTGGGGAGAGACACTGAAGCTTTCTTT.

The chain carries TRBV19 and TRBJ2-1; 7 nucleotides match TRBD1. Unmatched junction bases numbered 7, after V lost 3 bases and J lost 5 bases. Germline V gene sequence: CDR1 LNHDA, CDR2 SQIVND (reference sequence). There are 15 residues in the CDR3. The CDR3 loop is CASSIKGGRDNEQFF. CDR3 nucleotide sequence: TGTGCCAGTAGTATCAAAGGGGGCCGGGACAATGAGCAGTTCTTC.

The gene calls are TRBV5-4 and TRBJ1-2, with a tentative D call TRBD1 (5 bases). The CDR3 spans 12 residues. V was trimmed by 7 bases and J by 8 bases, leaving 15 bases between them. Germline CDR1 reads SGHNT; CDR2 reads YYREEE (reference sequence). In DNA, the CDR3 is TGTGCCAGCCCCTTAACCGGGGGGGGCTACACCTTC. The encoded protein is CASPLTGGGYTF.

This clone occurred once. The rearrangement links TRBV27 to TRBJ2-3, with TRBD2 as a possible D gene (6 bases). This CDR3 is built from 14 residues. From germline, CDR1 is MNHEY and CDR2 SMNVEV (reference sequence). V was shortened by 6 bases and J by 4 bases, with 14 bases between the two germline ends. CDR3 coding DNA: TGTGCCAGCAGGCCACTGGGGGGATCAGATACGCAGTATTTT. Its translation: CASRPLGGSDTQYF.

The chain couples TRBV3-1 (or the pseudogene TRBV3-2) to TRBJ2-3, with TRBD1 matching 7 bases. The V segment lost 1 base and the J segment 2 bases; nucleotides outside the gene matches: 3. Germline CDR1 reads LGHDT; CDR2 reads YNNKEL (reference sequence). The CDR3 has 15 residues. This chain's CDR3 is CASSQAGGFTDTQYF. CDR3 sequence (DNA): TGTGCCAGCAGCCAAGCAGGGGGATTCACAGATACGCAGTATTTT.

This chain uses TRBV27 with TRBJ2-7, with TRBD1 matching over 8 bases. J gave up 0 bases and V 10 bases, and 8 bases lay outside the gene matches. Germline CDR1 is MNHEY and CDR2 is SMNVEV (reference sequence). This CDR3 comprises 14 residues. CDR3 loop: CATAPTGVSYEQYF. In nucleotides, the CDR3 is TGTGCCACCGCACCGACAGGGGTCTCCTACGAGCAGTACTTC.

The chain recombines TRBV28 with TRBJ2-5; D unclear. V was trimmed by 8 bases and J by 2 bases, leaving 12 bases between them. The CDR3 contains 13 residues. The germline V gene encodes CDR1 MDHEN and CDR2 SYDVKM. The CDR3 region has the DNA TGTGCCAGCTCTGGCGAAGCGCAAGAGACCCAGTACTTC. It translates to CASSGEAQETQYF.

This chain uses TRBV6-5 with TRBJ1-6, with TRBD1 matching over 7 bases. Germline V gives CDR1 MNHEY, CDR2 SVGAGI. V was pared by 2 bases and J by 5 bases, with 3 bases of the junction left unmatched. The CDR3 runs 15 residues. The CDR3 loop is CASSYVTGDNSPLHF. In nucleotides, the CDR3 is TGTGCCAGCAGTTACGTTACAGGGGATAATTCACCCCTCCACTTT.

The chain has TRBV4-1 and TRBJ1-2; 9 bases match TRBD1. The CDR3 is made up of 16 amino acids. V was pared by 1 base and J by 4 bases, with 7 bases of the junction left unmatched. CDR1 and CDR2 (germline): MGHRA, YSYEKL. The CDR3 loop reads CASSQVLGQGIYGYTF. The CDR3 DNA follows: TGCGCCAGCAGCCAAGTATTGGGACAGGGCATCTATGGCTACACCTTC.

CDR3 bases: TGTGCCAGCAGTTGGAGCTATGGCTACACCTTC. Protein sequence: CASSWSYGYTF. The J gene is TRBJ1-2, the V gene TRBV28; no clear D. Germline V gene lookup returns CDR1 MDHEN and CDR2 SYDVKM. The CDR3 is made up of 11 amino acids. Trimming removed 4 bases at V and 4 bases at J, with 4 bases between.

The CDR3 DNA reads as TGTGCCAGCAGCAAGGACAGGGCCTGGGAGACTGAAGCTTTCTTT. This codes for CASSKDRAWETEAFF. This rearrangement joins TRBV21-1 to TRBJ1-1; the table's D call of TRBD1 was not tested on the DNA. TRBV21-1 is a listed pseudogene. This CDR3 has 15 amino acids.

This clone appeared a single time. The J gene is TRBJ1-1, the V gene TRBV2, with TRBD1 identical over 7 bases. V was pared by 4 bases and J by 1 base, with 9 bases of the junction left unmatched. Per the germline V gene, CDR1 is SNHLY and CDR2 is FYNNEI. This CDR3 is built from 16 residues. The CDR3, as DNA: TGTGCCAGCAGTGGCCCCACAGGGGTTCCGAACACTGAAGCTTTCTTT. This sequence encodes CASSGPTGVPNTEAFF.